One sample yielded the 27 T cell receptor beta chains listed below, sequenced in a study of cytomegalovirus exposure and HLA in healthy donors. The PCR employed 60 Vbeta primers together with 13 Jbeta primers. TCRdb's table, derived via immunoSEQ multiplex PCR, lists solely in-frame clones and lacks some. Among roughly 150,000 clones listed, around four fifths were seen once. Sequencing was carried out using PBMCs. These receptors originate from a man aged 18-30 years in good health and CMV-seropositive.

This chain joins TRBV4-1 and TRBJ1-1; weak D call: TRBD1 (5 bases). The germline V and J ends were trimmed by 2 bases and 8 bases, with 18 bases remaining between them. The germline CDR1 and CDR2 sequences are MGHRA and YSYEKL. This CDR3 spans 15 amino acids. CDR3 residues: CASSQRRGGITEAFF. The CDR3 nucleotides are TGCGCCAGCAGCCAACGTCGGGGGGGGATAACCGAAGCTTTCTTT.

This clone was observed once. V is TRBV19 and J is TRBJ2-1; perhaps TRBD1 as D (7 bases). Trimming stripped 5 bases from V and 3 bases from J, with 23 bases between. This CDR3 spans 18 amino acids. The germline gives CDR1 LNHDA, CDR2 SQIVND (reference sequence). The CDR3 here is CASSLSYRGSGYYNEQFF. The CDR3 region has the DNA TGTGCCAGTAGTCTCAGCTACAGGGGAAGCGGGTACTACAATGAGCAGTTCTTC.

This clone was observed a handful of times. The chain recombines TRBV18 with TRBJ2-5; maybe TRBD2 (6 bases). Germline lookup yields CDR1 KGHSH and CDR2 LQKENI. The CDR3 sequence is 14 residues long. With 0 bases removed from V and 11 bases from J, the gap between germline ends came to 16 bases. The CDR3 spells CASSPPTGETRQYF. The DNA of the CDR3 is TGTGCCAGCTCACCACCGACCGGGGAGACTAGGCAGTACTTC.

This clone was observed once. The chain employs TRBV7-9 and TRBJ2-7, with TRBD2 identical over 7 bases. Germline V gene data show CDR1 as SEHNR and CDR2 as FQNEAQ (reference sequence). J lost 1 base, V lost 4 bases, and 7 bases had no gene match. CDR3 length: 15 residues. This chain's CDR3 is CASSSPLAASYEQYF. In nucleotides, the CDR3 is TGTGCCAGCAGCTCTCCTCTAGCGGCTTCCTACGAGCAGTACTTC.

The CDR3 here is CASSPFPKQGGTEAFF. CDR3 DNA sequence: TGTGCCAGTAGCCCCTTTCCTAAACAGGGTGGAACTGAAGCTTTCTTT. The chain recombines TRBV19 with TRBJ1-1; tentatively, D is TRBD1 (6 bases). This CDR3 has 16 amino acids. The germline gives CDR1 LNHDA, CDR2 SQIVND (reference sequence). V was trimmed by 6 bases and J by 5 bases, leaving 22 bases between them. The full variable domain, completed using reference TRBV19 and TRBJ1-1, is DGGITQSPKYLFRKEGQNVTLSCEQNLNHDAMYWYRQDPGQGLRLIYYSQIVNDFQKGDIAEGYSVSREKKESFPLTVTSAQKNPTAFYLCASSPFPKQGGTEAFFGQGTRLTVV.

The sample holds a few counts of this clone. The chain joins TRBV4-2 to TRBJ2-2, with 7 bases identical to TRBD1. There are 18 residues in the CDR3. Germline lookup yields CDR1 LGHNA and CDR2 YNFKEQ. V shed 3 bases, J shed 0 bases, and the junction held 10 bases outside the gene matches. The CDR3 is CASSHTPDRAANTGELFF. The CDR3 nucleotides read TGTGCCAGCAGCCATACTCCCGACAGGGCCGCGAACACCGGGGAGCTGTTTTTT.

The CDR3 nucleotides are TGTGCCAGCAGTGTTCGGGTTACCTACGAGCAGTACTTC. This encodes CASSVRVTYEQYF. The chain employs TRBV6-1 and TRBJ2-7; no firm D call. The CDR3 extends over 13 amino acids. Trimming took off 4 bases at V and 2 bases at J, with 9 bases between the two ends. Germline V CDR1 and CDR2: MNHNS, SASEGT.

The V call is TRBV9, the J call TRBJ1-1, with D possibly TRBD1 on 6 matching bases. V lost 0 bases and J 5 bases, leaving 17 bases between the germline ends. Per the germline V gene, CDR1 is SGDLS and CDR2 is YYNGEE. The CDR3 loop spans 16 amino acids. CDR3 in amino acids: CASSVGGGPRITEAFF. For the CDR3, the DNA is TGTGCCAGCAGCGTAGGCGGGGGCCCAAGGATTACTGAAGCTTTCTTT.

In its sample, this clone was seen once. The chain is built from TRBV27 and TRBJ2-1; 11 bases fit TRBD2. In germline, CDR1 is MNHEY, CDR2 SMNVEV (reference sequence). The CDR3 has 16 amino acids. Trimming cost V 2 bases and J 8 bases; bases outside gene matches: 8. The CDR3 bases are TGTGCCAGCAGTTTAAACTTAGCGGGAGGGCTCGATGAGCAGTTCTTC. Protein product: CASSLNLAGGLDEQFF.

This clone appeared once. This rearrangement joins TRBV14 to TRBJ1-2; tentatively, D is TRBD1 (6 bases). The germline gives CDR1 SGHDN, CDR2 FVKESK. CDR3 size: 12 residues. V was cut by 6 bases and J by 8 bases, with 13 bases left in between. The CDR3 reads CASSWGPRGYTF. The CDR3 DNA reads TGTGCCAGCAGTTGGGGGCCTCGGGGCTACACCTTC.

The rearrangement uses TRBV28 and TRBJ2-3; possibly TRBD1 for D (6 bases). Germline CDR1 is MDHEN and CDR2 is SYDVKM. Trimming shortened V by 4 bases and J by 2 bases, and 16 bases separated the two germline ends. The CDR3 runs 16 residues. CDR3 sequence (DNA): TGTGCCAGCAGTTCCCCTGACAGGAGTAACACAGATACGCAGTATTTT. It codes for CASSSPDRSNTDTQYF.

V gene TRBV6-5 combines with J gene TRBJ2-7; 10 bases agree with TRBD2. There are 14 residues in the CDR3. The J segment lost 5 bases and the V segment lost 6 bases, leaving 7 bases of the junction unmatched. Germline lookup yields CDR1 MNHEY and CDR2 SVGAGI. CDR3 amino acids: CASRKASGSNEQYF. DNA of the CDR3: TGTGCCAGCAGGAAGGCTAGCGGGAGTAACGAGCAGTACTTC.

The CDR3 nucleotides are TGTGCCAGCAGCAAGGGGACCGGGGAGCTGTTTTTT. This encodes CASSKGTGELFF. This rearrangement joins TRBV27 to TRBJ2-2, with D possibly being TRBD1 (5 bases). V was trimmed by 6 bases and J by 5 bases, leaving 7 bases between them. Germline V gene sequence: CDR1 MNHEY, CDR2 SMNVEV (reference sequence). The length of the CDR3 is 12 residues.

This chain connects TRBV18 to TRBJ2-7; no definite D call. Trimming stripped 3 bases from V and 3 bases from J, with 15 bases between. The V gene's germline CDR1 is KGHSH and CDR2 LQKENI. The CDR3 loop spans 15 amino acids. The CDR3 DNA reads TGTGCCAGCTCACCTCGTCAACCCTACGGCTACGAGCAGTACTTC. Protein: CASSPRQPYGYEQYF.

The CDR3: CASSHQGAVDTEAFF. CDR3 nucleotide sequence: TGTGCCAGCAGCCATCAGGGGGCAGTCGACACTGAAGCTTTCTTT. V is TRBV14 and J is TRBJ1-1; 8 bases fit TRBD1. CDR1 and CDR2 (germline): SGHDN, FVKESK. CDR3 size: 15 residues. The junction had 6 bases not matched to a gene; V was cut back by 3 bases and J by 3 bases.

The chain recombines TRBV27 with TRBJ1-2; weak D call: TRBD1 (6 bases). The CDR3 extends over 15 amino acids. Germline lookup yields CDR1 MNHEY and CDR2 SMNVEV (reference sequence). V was trimmed by 3 bases and J by 6 bases, leaving 17 bases between them. The CDR3 DNA sequence: TGTGCCAGCAGTTTGTATCAGGGGTCGAGCGATGGCTACACCTTC. Protein sequence: CASSLYQGSSDGYTF.

The V gene is TRBV28, the J gene TRBJ1-1, with TRBD1 as a possible D gene (6 bases). Germline V gene lookup returns CDR1 MDHEN and CDR2 SYDVKM. The CDR3 length is 14 residues. V shed 5 bases and J shed 4 bases, with 14 bases lying between them. This CDR3 reads CASSIPNRVTEAFF. The CDR3 bases are TGTGCCAGCAGTATCCCAAACAGGGTCACTGAAGCTTTCTTT.

The CDR3 is CASSSRDFSTDTQYF. The CDR3 nucleotides are TGTGCCAGCAGTTCCCGGGACTTTTCAACAGATACGCAGTATTTT. The chain carries TRBV28 and TRBJ2-3; D perhaps matches TRBD2 (6 bases). Germline CDR1 is MDHEN and CDR2 is SYDVKM. Trimming removed 4 bases at V and 3 bases at J, with 14 bases between. This CDR3 contains 15 residues.

The V gene is TRBV5-1, the J gene TRBJ2-1; 8 positions agree with TRBD2. V dropped 2 bases and J dropped 6; count of bases not matched to a gene: 7. Germline CDR1 and CDR2: SGHRS and YFSETQ. This CDR3 is built from 15 residues. This chain's CDR3 is CASSFGAGAPNEQFF. As DNA, the CDR3 is TGCGCCAGCAGCTTCGGAGCGGGAGCCCCCAATGAGCAGTTCTTC.

In this sample, this clone turned up once. CDR3 nucleotide sequence: TGTGCCAGCAGTTTATTAGGGACTAGCGGAACAGATACGCAGTATTTT. This translates into CASSLLGTSGTDTQYF. The rearrangement links TRBV27 to TRBJ2-3, with 11 bases fitting TRBD2. The CDR3 spans 16 residues. The V gene end was trimmed by 1 base and the J gene end by 3 bases; junction bases not matched to a gene: 3. CDR1 is MNHEY and CDR2 is SMNVEV in the germline V gene (reference sequence).

V is TRBV28 and J is TRBJ2-2; 9 bases line up with TRBD1. This CDR3 contains 16 residues. Trimming at V came to 0 bases and at J to 7 bases, leaving 6 bases not matched to a gene. CDR1 and CDR2 from the germline V gene are MDHEN and SYDVKM. The CDR3 is CASSLWGTGRVGELFF. The CDR3 nucleotides are TGTGCCAGCAGTTTATGGGGGACAGGGAGGGTCGGGGAGCTGTTTTTT.

The chain uses TRBV5-1 and TRBJ1-1, with 8 bases identical to TRBD1. The V segment lost 0 bases and the J segment 5 bases; nucleotides outside the gene matches: 9. CDR1 and CDR2 from the germline V gene are SGHRS and YFSETQ. The CDR3 totals 16 residues. CDR3 in amino acids: CASSLEAGGGRTEAFF. CDR3 nucleotides: TGCGCCAGCAGCTTGGAGGCAGGGGGCGGTCGGACTGAAGCTTTCTTT.

The chain has TRBV5-1 and TRBJ2-1; TRBD2 matches at 9 bases. V was clipped by 3 bases and J by 4 bases; unmatched bases: 8. CDR1 is SGHRS and CDR2 is YFSETQ in the germline V gene. The CDR3 extends over 16 amino acids. CDR3 in DNA: TGCGCCAGCAGCTCTGATAGCGGGAGAATATACAATGAGCAGTTCTTC. Translating gives CASSSDSGRIYNEQFF.

The V gene is TRBV2, the J gene TRBJ2-2; maybe TRBD2 (6 bases). With 2 bases removed from V and 2 bases from J, the gap between germline ends came to 12 bases. The CDR3 extends over 16 amino acids. CDR1 is SNHLY and CDR2 is FYNNEI in the germline V gene. CDR3 loop: CASSESGLLNTGELFF. The CDR3 DNA reads as TGTGCCAGCAGTGAATCTGGACTACTCAACACCGGGGAGCTGTTTTTT.

This chain links TRBV28 with TRBJ2-5, with 11 bases aligning to TRBD1. With the DNA end fitting TRBJ2-7 better, the J assignment may be wrong. The CDR3 covers 16 residues. Germline CDR1 is MDHEN and CDR2 is SYDVKM. The CDR3 DNA reads TGTGCCAGCAGTCCCTATCCCGGGACAGGGGGCTACGAGCAGTACTTC. This gives the protein CASSPYPGTGGYEQYF.

The chain joins TRBV11-2 to TRBJ1-1; 8 bases fit TRBD1. Trimming at V came to 1 base and at J to 4 bases, leaving 5 bases not matched to a gene. Germline assignment: CDR1 SGHAT and CDR2 FQNNGV. The CDR3 is made up of 15 amino acids. CDR3 in DNA: TGTGCCAGCAGCTTAGGACAGGGGTTAATCACTGAAGCTTTCTTT. Translating gives CASSLGQGLITEAFF. The full variable domain, in which reference TRBV11-2 and TRBJ1-1 provide the parts outside the CDR3, is EAGVAQSPRYKIIEKRQSVAFWCNPISGHATLYWYQQILGQGPKLLIQFQNNGVVDDSQLPKDRFSAERLKGVDSTLKIQPAKLEDSAVYLCASSLGQGLITEAFFGQGTRLTVV.

V is TRBV15 and J is TRBJ2-7; D may be TRBD2 (6 bases). This CDR3 region has 14 residues. The germline V gene has CDR1 LNHNV and CDR2 YYDKDF (reference sequence). V was cut by 0 bases and J by 6 bases, with 12 bases left in between. CDR3 coding DNA: TGTGCCACCAGCAGAGATCTCGACGGGGGCGAGCAGTACTTC. This codes for CATSRDLDGGEQYF.